Sequencing of this T cell receptor (beta chain) was carried out in a study of T cell responses to AZD1222 COVID-19 vaccine. Whole-study context: Analyses pooled second doses at about 4 or about 12 weeks. Study observations and caveats: The span of vaccine-associated CD4 TCRs extended across spike, with dominance at 160-218 and 743-854.

Clones were read by immunoSEQ multiplex PCR, and TCRdb kept only the in-frame ones, dropping some. The sample lists tens of thousands of clones, almost 80% occurring once. As for this clone: Its antigen is currently unknown.

The V end lost 4 bases, the J end lost 4 bases, and 17 bases lay between the germline ends. Germline lookup yields CDR1 SGHNT and CDR2 YYREEE (reference sequence). The length of the CDR3 is 15 residues. The clonotype was recovered from an adult in good health. This rearrangement joins TRBV5-4 to TRBJ1-2; D not certain. The sequenced sample was peripheral blood, obtained on day 0 of AZD1222 vaccination. The DNA for the CDR3 is TGTGCCAGCAGCCCCCCCCCGGGGTGGAGCTATGGCTACACCTTC. This encodes CASSPPPGWSYGYTF.